What follows are 32 T cell receptor beta chains derived from one specimen sequenced in a study of cytomegalovirus exposure and HLA in healthy donors. Researchers ran the PCR with 60 Vbeta and 13 Jbeta primers. Only in-frame clones appear in the TCRdb table, and some are missing; sequencing was by immunoSEQ multiplex PCR. The sample has 200,000 to 250,000 clones, 70% to 90% seen once. The sample comprised PBMCs. All receptors come from a human donor in good health.

The chain carries TRBV7-2 and TRBJ1-2; 8 nucleotides align to TRBD1. Trimming took 5 bases from V and 6 from J; bases not matched to a gene: 5. Germline CDR1 and CDR2: SGHTA and FQGNSA. The CDR3 is 13 residues long. This chain's CDR3 is CASSVQGGDGYTF. The CDR3, as DNA: TGTGCCAGCAGCGTACAGGGGGGGGATGGCTACACCTTC.

The rearrangement links TRBV19 to TRBJ1-2; 9 bases are shared with TRBD1. The CDR3 is 16 residues long. With V trimmed by 5 bases and J by 1 base, 8 bases remained unmatched. Germline V lookup: CDR1 LNHDA, CDR2 SQIVND (reference sequence). In DNA, the CDR3 is TGTGCCAGTAGTGCCCACACAGGGGGCGTTAACTATGGCTACACCTTC. Amino acid sequence: CASSAHTGGVNYGYTF.

This chain's CDR3 is CASSSVTGPFEGTNTEAFF. The CDR3 DNA reads TGTGCCAGCAGTTCGGTTACCGGGCCCTTCGAAGGGACAAACACTGAAGCTTTCTTT. The chain combines TRBV11-2 with TRBJ1-1, with D perhaps TRBD1 (6 bases). CDR1 and CDR2 from the germline V gene are SGHAT and FQNNGV. The V gene lost 6 bases and the J gene lost 2 bases, with 28 bases spanning the gap. The CDR3 is 19 residues long.

This chain links TRBV7-9 with TRBJ2-5; 11 bases are shared with TRBD2. CDR1 and CDR2 from the germline V gene are SEHNR and FQNEAQ (reference sequence). V dropped 5 bases and J dropped 5; count of bases not matched to a gene: 10. The CDR3 has 16 residues. DNA for the CDR3: TGTGCCAGCAGCCCGGCGGGACTAGCGGTAGTGGAGACCCAGTACTTC. Translated, it gives CASSPAGLAVVETQYF.

The chain links TRBV27 to TRBJ1-3, with D perhaps TRBD1 (5 bases). The V gene's germline CDR1 is MNHEY and CDR2 SMNVEV (reference sequence). V was cut by 5 bases and J by 4 bases, with 15 bases left in between. The CDR3 sequence is 15 residues long. CDR3 loop: CASSTQGIAGNTIYF. The CDR3 DNA follows: TGTGCCAGCAGTACCCAGGGAATCGCCGGAAACACCATATATTTT.

This clone was counted once. This chain links TRBV7-2 with TRBJ2-3; 9 bases agree with TRBD2. J gave up 3 bases and V 2 bases, and 3 bases lay outside the gene matches. The CDR3 has 15 amino acids. CDR1 is SGHTA, CDR2 FQGNSA, per germline. The CDR3 protein is CASSLLAGRTDTQYF. The CDR3 bases are TGTGCCAGCAGCTTACTAGCGGGAAGGACAGATACGCAGTATTTT.

The chain uses TRBV7-2 and TRBJ1-5; 11 bases match TRBD1. Germline trimming cut 5 bases from V and 5 bases from J; bases unmatched to any gene: 5. Germline CDR1 is SGHTA and CDR2 is FQGNSA. The CDR3 extends over 15 amino acids. The CDR3 nucleotides are TGTGCCAGCAGCGCGGACAGGGGGCTCGATCAGCCCCAGCATTTT. Its protein product is CASSADRGLDQPQHF.

This clone has only a few counts. The J gene is TRBJ1-5, the V gene TRBV18; 7 positions match TRBD1. Germline loops: CDR1 KGHSH, CDR2 LQKENI. The CDR3 length is 15 residues. Unmatched junction bases numbered 6, after V lost 3 bases and J lost 4 bases. CDR3 region: CASSPRDSQNQPQHF. Written as DNA, the CDR3 is TGTGCCAGCTCACCTCGGGACAGCCAGAATCAGCCCCAGCATTTT.

This clone came up a few times. V is TRBV28 and J is TRBJ1-2; D gene uncertain. Germline CDR1 is MDHEN and CDR2 is SYDVKM. The CDR3 loop spans 13 amino acids. The V end was cut by 6 bases, the J end by 0 bases, with 8 bases between. CDR3 sequence reads: CASSLPSNYGYTF. The CDR3 DNA is TGTGCCAGCAGCCTACCTTCTAACTATGGCTACACCTTC.

This chain links TRBV14 with TRBJ2-7; a weak D match, TRBD1 (5 bases). The length of the CDR3 is 14 residues. Between the trimmed V and J ends, which lost 3 bases and 0 bases, there was a span of 9 bases. The germline CDR1 and CDR2 sequences are SGHDN and FVKESK. CDR3 sequence (DNA): TGTGCCAGCAGCCAGAGGACATACTCCTACGAGCAGTACTTC. It is translated as CASSQRTYSYEQYF.

The genes are TRBV2 and TRBJ2-1; D remains ambiguous. From germline, CDR1 is SNHLY and CDR2 FYNNEI. The CDR3 loop spans 11 amino acids. V lost 6 bases and J 10 bases, leaving 10 bases between the germline ends. Written as DNA, the CDR3 is TGTGCCAGCAGGCTAGAATACGAGCAGTTCTTC. Its translation is CASRLEYEQFF.

J is TRBJ1-1 and V is TRBV7-9, with D perhaps matching TRBD1 (6 bases). Trimming cost V 6 bases and J 1 base, with 21 bases left between them. This CDR3 is built from 17 residues. Germline loops: CDR1 SEHNR, CDR2 FQNEAQ (reference sequence). The CDR3 DNA reads as TGTGCCAGCAGACGAGACCCAGGGGCCCTGGGGAACACTGAAGCTTTCTTT. Encoded protein: CASRRDPGALGNTEAFF.

V gene TRBV28 combines with J gene TRBJ2-1; no clear D. The CDR3 sequence is 11 residues long. V was shortened by 10 bases and J by 10 bases, with 14 bases between the two germline ends. CDR1 is MDHEN and CDR2 is SYDVKM in the germline V gene. The chain's CDR3 is CATSRTPEQFF. CDR3 in DNA: TGTGCCACCTCTAGAACCCCCGAGCAGTTCTTC.

V and J are TRBV28 and TRBJ2-7; 8 bases are a match to TRBD1. This CDR3 has 16 residues. V lost 8 bases to trimming and J lost 4 bases; unmatched junction nucleotides: 16. Germline CDR1 and CDR2: MDHEN and SYDVKM. CDR3 nucleotides: TGTGCCAGCCGTCGACAGGGGCCTCGGTTTGGGTACGAGCAGTACTTC. This codes for CASRRQGPRFGYEQYF.

The chain has TRBV5-5 and TRBJ1-2, with TRBD1 identical over 9 bases. J gave up 2 bases and V 5 bases, and 16 bases lay outside the gene matches. CDR1 SGHKS and CDR2 YYEKEE come from the germline V gene (reference sequence). This CDR3 region has 18 residues. The CDR3 loop is CASRPGTGIGLENYGYTF. DNA for the CDR3: TGTGCCAGCAGACCCGGGACAGGGATCGGGCTAGAAAACTATGGCTACACCTTC. Using reference TRBV5-5 and TRBJ1-2 for the parts outside the CDR3, the full variable domain is DAGVTQSPTHLIKTRGQQVTLRCSPISGHKSVSWYQQVLGQGPQFIFQYYEKEERGRGNFPDRFSARQFPNYSSELNVNALLLGDSALYLCASRPGTGIGLENYGYTFGSGTRLTVV.

The V call is TRBV19, the J call TRBJ2-4, with unresolved D. The CDR3 is made up of 16 amino acids. Trimming removed 5 bases at V and 0 bases at J, with 14 bases between. Looked up from germline, CDR1 is LNHDA and CDR2 is SQIVND (reference sequence). Here the CDR3 reads CASSPDRVVAKNIQYF. The CDR3 nucleotides are TGTGCCAGTAGTCCCGATAGAGTAGTAGCCAAAAACATTCAGTACTTC.

The V call is TRBV19, the J call TRBJ1-5; no definite D call. Between the trimmed V and J ends, which lost 4 bases and 8 bases, there was a span of 18 bases. Germline CDR1 LNHDA, CDR2 SQIVND (reference sequence). The CDR3 is 15 residues long. CDR3 nucleotide sequence: TGTGCCAGTAGTACCCTCAGACGGGGTAGAGAGCCCCAGCATTTT. Translated, it gives CASSTLRRGREPQHF. The variable domain in full, completed from reference TRBV19 and TRBJ1-5, reads DGGITQSPKYLFRKEGQNVTLSCEQNLNHDAMYWYRQDPGQGLRLIYYSQIVNDFQKGDIAEGYSVSREKKESFPLTVTSAQKNPTAFYLCASSTLRRGREPQHFGDGTRLSIL.

The chain carries TRBV29-1 and TRBJ2-5; 7 nucleotides match TRBD1. This CDR3 spans 15 amino acids. CDR1 SQVTM and CDR2 ANQGSEA come from the germline V gene. The CDR3 is CRGIQGQREQETQYF. DNA for the CDR3: TGCAGAGGTATCCAGGGACAGAGAGAACAAGAGACCCAGTACTTC.

The rearrangement uses TRBV28 and TRBJ2-1; 8 nucleotides agree with TRBD1. The CDR3 length is 14 residues. Per germline, CDR1 MDHEN and CDR2 SYDVKM. Trimming took 7 bases from V and 6 from J; bases not matched to a gene: 8. The CDR3 DNA is TGTGCCAGCACGCCGCAGGGGGCGGGCAATGAGCAGTTCTTC. Amino acid sequence: CASTPQGAGNEQFF.

In this sample, this clone turned up once. This chain uses TRBV27 with TRBJ2-7, with 9 positions matching TRBD1. Germline CDR1 and CDR2: MNHEY and SMNVEV (reference sequence). The CDR3 spans 19 residues. J lost 0 bases, V lost 4 bases, and 16 bases had no gene match. The CDR3 DNA reads TGTGCCAGCAGTTCCAGGGGGACGACCGGGACAGGGTACTCCTACGAGCAGTACTTC. This sequence encodes CASSSRGTTGTGYSYEQYF.

This sequence joins TRBV6-5 and TRBJ1-1; unclear D gene. V was cut by 6 bases and J by 3 bases, with 11 bases left in between. Germline CDR1 reads MNHEY; CDR2 reads SVGAGI. The CDR3 consists of 13 residues. The CDR3 DNA follows: TGTGCCAGCAGCCTTCGGTCGGACACTGAAGCTTTCTTT. As protein: CASSLRSDTEAFF.

J is TRBJ2-5 and V is TRBV18; 7 bases align to TRBD1. V lost 0 bases and J lost 2; bases outside the gene matches: 6. Germline CDR1 and CDR2: KGHSH and LQKENI. The CDR3 totals 16 residues. In nucleotides, the CDR3 is TGTGCCAGCTCACCACCGCGTCCAGGGGGTCAAGAGACCCAGTACTTC. Its protein is CASSPPRPGGQETQYF.

The chain carries TRBV10-3 and TRBJ2-1; D not certain. Germline CDR1 and CDR2: ENHRY and SYGVKD. Trimming removed 8 bases at V and 6 bases at J, with 11 bases between. The CDR3 spans 12 residues. The CDR3 loop reads CAIGPNANEQFF. The CDR3 DNA reads as TGTGCCATCGGGCCCAACGCCAATGAGCAGTTCTTC.

V usage is TRBV7-9 and J usage is TRBJ1-2; unclear D gene. Trimming pared 5 bases from V and 1 base from J, leaving 17 bases between. The CDR3 is made up of 16 amino acids. The V gene's germline CDR1 is SEHNR and CDR2 FQNEAQ (reference sequence). CDR3 protein: CASSPHWTDYNYGYTF. The CDR3 nucleotides read TGTGCCAGCAGCCCACACTGGACGGACTATAACTATGGCTACACCTTC.

J is TRBJ2-1 and V is TRBV6-4; TRBD2 agrees at 13 bases. The CDR3 spans 15 residues. CDR1 is MRHNA, CDR2 SNTAGT, per germline. V dropped 4 bases and J dropped 3; count of bases not matched to a gene: 0. CDR3 residues: CASSGTSGSYNEQFF. Written as DNA, the CDR3 is TGTGCCAGCAGTGGGACTAGCGGGAGCTACAATGAGCAGTTCTTC.

V and J are TRBV25-1 and TRBJ2-1; the match to TRBD2 covers 12 bases. The CDR3 consists of 17 residues. CDR1 is MGHDK and CDR2 is SYGVNS in the germline V gene. Germline trimming cut 3 bases from V and 3 bases from J; bases unmatched to any gene: 6. The CDR3 sequence is CASSESSGRGSYNEQFF. CDR3 nucleotide sequence: TGTGCCAGCAGTGAGTCTAGCGGGAGGGGTAGCTACAATGAGCAGTTCTTC.

The V call is TRBV25-1, the J call TRBJ2-3; 8 bases match TRBD2. CDR3 length equals 16 residues. Looked up from germline, CDR1 is MGHDK and CDR2 is SYGVNS. V lost 3 bases, J lost 1 base, and 6 bases stayed unmatched. Written as DNA, the CDR3 is TGTGCCAGCAGTGATTTAGCGGGATGGGGCACAGATACGCAGTATTTT. This sequence encodes CASSDLAGWGTDTQYF. Based on the CDR3 plus reference TRBV25-1 and TRBJ2-3, the full variable domain is EADIYQTPRYLVIGTGKKITLECSQTMGHDKMYWYQQDPGMELHLIHYSYGVNSTEKGDLSSESTVSRIRTEHFPLTLESARPSHTSQYLCASSDLAGWGTDTQYFGPGTRLTVL.

J is TRBJ1-1 and V is TRBV25-1, with 7 positions matching TRBD1. This CDR3 contains 17 residues. Germline lookup yields CDR1 MGHDK and CDR2 SYGVNS. V shed 4 bases, J shed 6 bases, and the junction held 17 bases outside the gene matches. The CDR3 sequence is CASSATGTASLGAEAFF. CDR3 in DNA: TGTGCCAGCAGTGCGACCGGGACAGCATCCTTGGGCGCTGAAGCTTTCTTT.

The table lists this clone with a count of one. The chain couples TRBV6-6 to TRBJ2-7; tentative D call: TRBD2 (5 bases). This CDR3 is built from 14 residues. From germline, CDR1 is MNHNY and CDR2 SVGAGI (reference sequence). Deletions cut 6 bases from V and 4 bases from J, with 16 bases between. The CDR3 region has the DNA TGTGCCAGCAGGGGAGAAATCGGGCGGTACGAGCAGTACTTC. Protein sequence: CASRGEIGRYEQYF.

The chain couples TRBV2 to TRBJ1-1; D perhaps matches TRBD1 (6 bases). Germline CDR1 and CDR2: SNHLY and FYNNEI. CDR3 size: 15 residues. V was clipped by 9 bases and J by 0 bases, with 17 bases between them. CDR3 in amino acids: CASITGFFMNTEAFF. The CDR3, as DNA: TGTGCCAGTATTACAGGGTTCTTCATGAACACTGAAGCTTTCTTT.

The chain has TRBV11-2 and TRBJ1-2, with TRBD1 matching over 7 bases. Germline V gene lookup returns CDR1 SGHAT and CDR2 FQNNGV. The CDR3 covers 16 residues. Germline trimming cut 5 bases from V and 1 base from J; bases unmatched to any gene: 10. CDR3 nucleotides: TGTGCCAGCAGCATCGGAACAGGGGCTCGTAACTATGGCTACACCTTC. Translating it yields CASSIGTGARNYGYTF.

This chain uses TRBV12-5 with TRBJ2-7; D remains ambiguous. V lost 7 bases and J 5 bases, leaving 15 bases between the germline ends. Germline V gives CDR1 LGHNT, CDR2 FRNRAP. The CDR3 runs to 13 residues. CDR3 DNA: TGTGCTAGTGCCCCGCTGTGGGCCAACGAGCAGTACTTC. This translates into CASAPLWANEQYF.